The 11 T cell receptor beta chains presented below share a single source sample, sequenced in a study of T-cell memory formation after mild COVID-19. Each CDR3 protein is one row after TCRdb ran MiXCR on the 5' RACE reads. The table lists roughly 280,000 distinct CDR3 sequences, under 8.5% of them singletons, with around a fifth in the top ten. Sequenced input: PBMCs or a T cell subset sorted from them (not recorded which). These receptors were obtained from a young man who had mild COVID-19 (a few samples of this study predate the infection). Cell type and time point are not known.

The chain links TRBV7-2 to TRBJ2-3; 8 nucleotides match TRBD2. J gave up 5 bases and V 2 bases, and 9 bases lay outside the gene matches. The CDR3 contains 16 residues. Per the germline V gene, CDR1 is SGHTA and CDR2 is FQGNSA. Written as DNA, the CDR3 is TGTGCCAGCAGCTTATTCGCGGGGGGCTCAGAAGATACGCAGTATTTT. It is translated as CASSLFAGGSEDTQYF.

The V gene is TRBV30, the J gene TRBJ2-2, with TRBD2 identical over 7 bases. This CDR3 contains 16 residues. From germline, CDR1 is GTSNPN and CDR2 SVGIG (reference sequence). Trimming removed 0 bases from V and 4 bases from J; junction bases left unmatched: 8. The DNA for the CDR3 is TGTGCCTGGAGTGTATGGTCTAGCGGAGCCACCGGGGAGCTGTTTTTT. It encodes CAWSVWSSGATGELFF.

This clonotype was counted a few times. The chain joins TRBV7-3 to TRBJ2-3, with D unresolved. The CDR3 is made up of 13 amino acids. CDR1 and CDR2 (germline): SGHTA, FQGTGA. Trimming stripped 2 bases from V and 7 bases from J, with 10 bases between. CDR3 nucleotide sequence: TGTGCCAGCAGCTTAGGGTCCAGCAATACGCAGTATTTT. Protein sequence: CASSLGSSNTQYF.

This chain connects TRBV24-1 to TRBJ1-5, with D unclear. The V gene's germline CDR1 is KGHDR and CDR2 SFDVKD. Trimming removed 4 bases from V and 3 bases from J, with 15 bases in between. The CDR3 is made up of 16 amino acids. The chain's CDR3 is CATSDTGKAFNQPQHF. DNA for the CDR3: TGTGCCACCAGTGACACCGGGAAAGCTTTCAATCAGCCCCAGCATTTT.

In this sample, this clonotype turned up a few times. V is TRBV6-5 and J is TRBJ2-4; possible D gene TRBD2, 7 bases. This CDR3 is 15 amino acids long. In germline, CDR1 is MNHEY, CDR2 SVGAGI. Trimming cost V 5 bases and J 7 bases, with 18 bases left between them. The DNA of the CDR3 is TGTGCCAGCAGTAATCGGGGGCAGGGAGGGAACATTCAGTACTTC. This sequence encodes CASSNRGQGGNIQYF.

This clonotype has ten or more counts. V usage is TRBV10-3 and J usage is TRBJ2-1, with 7 nucleotides matching TRBD1. The V gene end was trimmed by 6 bases and the J gene end by 5 bases; junction bases not matched to a gene: 4. Per the germline V gene, CDR1 is ENHRY and CDR2 is SYGVKD. CDR3 length: 13 residues. Here the CDR3 reads CAIRPGQHNEQFF. CDR3 nucleotide sequence: TGTGCCATCAGACCGGGACAGCACAATGAGCAGTTCTTC.

The J gene is TRBJ2-5, the V gene TRBV4-1; 8 nucleotides align to TRBD2. The germline V gene has CDR1 MGHRA and CDR2 YSYEKL. V was clipped by 1 base and J by 5 bases; unmatched bases: 12. CDR3 length: 17 residues. The CDR3, as DNA: TGCGCCAGCAGCCAAGGGTTATCAGCGGGGGCCTGGGAGACCCAGTACTTC. Amino acids: CASSQGLSAGAWETQYF.

This clonotype has a handful of counts. The V gene is TRBV7-9, the J gene TRBJ2-1, with D perhaps assigned TRBD1 or TRBD2 (5 bases each). Germline V gene sequence: CDR1 SEHNR, CDR2 FQNEAQ (reference sequence). The CDR3 has 16 residues. The germline V and J ends were trimmed by 5 bases and 5 bases, with 19 bases remaining between them. The CDR3 loop is CASSPLRDAGDNEQFF. The CDR3 DNA is TGTGCCAGCAGCCCTCTCCGGGACGCTGGGGACAATGAGCAGTTCTTC.

There are many counts of this clonotype. This CDR3 is CASSQEETQYF. The CDR3 DNA follows: TGCGCCAGCAGCCAAGAAGAGACCCAGTACTTC. This chain joins TRBV4-1 and TRBJ2-5; D remains ambiguous. Trimming shortened V by 0 bases and J by 4 bases, and 0 bases separated the two germline ends. CDR3 length: 11 amino acids. Germline V lookup: CDR1 MGHRA, CDR2 YSYEKL.

In nucleotides, the CDR3 is TGTGCCAGCAGCCATGGGACTGGGGCCAACGTCCTGACTTTC. It codes for CASSHGTGANVLTF. The J gene is TRBJ2-6, the V gene TRBV5-6; no clear D. CDR1 is SGHDT, CDR2 YYEEEE, per germline. V was shortened by 4 bases and J by 2 bases, with 7 bases between the two germline ends. This CDR3 is 14 amino acids long.

J is TRBJ2-3 and V is TRBV4-1; 8 bases line up with TRBD2. The CDR3 loop spans 15 amino acids. Per germline, CDR1 MGHRA and CDR2 YSYEKL. V lost 3 bases and J lost 5; bases outside the gene matches: 7. The CDR3 loop reads CASSHGSGEVDTQYF. The CDR3 coding sequence is TGCGCCAGCAGCCATGGTAGCGGGGAGGTAGATACGCAGTATTTT.